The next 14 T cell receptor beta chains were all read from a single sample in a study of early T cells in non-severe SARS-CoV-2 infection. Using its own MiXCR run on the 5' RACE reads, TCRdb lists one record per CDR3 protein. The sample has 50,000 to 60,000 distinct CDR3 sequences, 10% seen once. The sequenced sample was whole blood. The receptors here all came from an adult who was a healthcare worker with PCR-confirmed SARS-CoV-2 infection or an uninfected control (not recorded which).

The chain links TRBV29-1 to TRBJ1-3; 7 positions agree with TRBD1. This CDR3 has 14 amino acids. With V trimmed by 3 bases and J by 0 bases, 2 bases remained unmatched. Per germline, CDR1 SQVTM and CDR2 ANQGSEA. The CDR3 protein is CSVDGTDSGNTIYF. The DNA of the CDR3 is TGCAGCGTTGACGGGACAGACTCTGGAAACACCATATATTTT.

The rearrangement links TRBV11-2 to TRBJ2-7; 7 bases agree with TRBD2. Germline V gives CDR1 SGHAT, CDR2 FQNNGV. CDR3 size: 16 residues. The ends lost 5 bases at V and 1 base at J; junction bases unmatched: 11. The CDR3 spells CASSGKRGLTSYEQYF. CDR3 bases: TGTGCCAGCAGCGGTAAGCGGGGATTAACGTCCTACGAGCAGTACTTC.

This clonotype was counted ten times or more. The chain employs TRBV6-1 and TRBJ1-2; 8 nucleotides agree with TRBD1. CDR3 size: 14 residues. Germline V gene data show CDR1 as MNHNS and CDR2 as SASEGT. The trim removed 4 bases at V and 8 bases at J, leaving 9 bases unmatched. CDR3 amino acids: CASSAARQGLGYTF. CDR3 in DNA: TGTGCCAGCAGTGCCGCTAGACAGGGGCTCGGCTACACCTTC.

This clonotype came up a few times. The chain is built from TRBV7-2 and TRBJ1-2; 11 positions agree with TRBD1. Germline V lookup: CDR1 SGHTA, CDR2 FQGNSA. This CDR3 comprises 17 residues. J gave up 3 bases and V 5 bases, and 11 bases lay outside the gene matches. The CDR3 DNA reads TGTGCCAGCAGCCCCTCGGTGGACAGGGGGCGGGACTATGGCTACACCTTC. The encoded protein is CASSPSVDRGRDYGYTF.

In nucleotides, the CDR3 is TGCGCCAGCAGCTTCGGAACGTACACAGATACGCAGTATTTT. Amino acid sequence: CASSFGTYTDTQYF. The chain carries TRBV5-1 and TRBJ2-3; no clear D gene. CDR3 length: 14 residues. Trimming cost V 2 bases and J 2 bases, with 9 bases left between them. The germline CDR1 and CDR2 sequences are SGHRS and YFSETQ.

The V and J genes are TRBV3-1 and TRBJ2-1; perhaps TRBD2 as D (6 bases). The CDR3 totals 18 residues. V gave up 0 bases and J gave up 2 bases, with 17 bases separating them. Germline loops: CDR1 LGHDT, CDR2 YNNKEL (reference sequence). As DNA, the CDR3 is TGTGCCAGCAGCCAAGATCCGTCGGAGGGTGGGGCCTACAATGAGCAGTTCTTC. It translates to CASSQDPSEGGAYNEQFF.

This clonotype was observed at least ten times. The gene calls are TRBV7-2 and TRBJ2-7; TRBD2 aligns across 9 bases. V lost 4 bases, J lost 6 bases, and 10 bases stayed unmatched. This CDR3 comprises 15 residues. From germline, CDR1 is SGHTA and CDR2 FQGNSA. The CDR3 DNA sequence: TGTGCCAGCAGCTACTACCCAGCGGGAGGTCCCGAGCAGTACTTC. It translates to CASSYYPAGGPEQYF.

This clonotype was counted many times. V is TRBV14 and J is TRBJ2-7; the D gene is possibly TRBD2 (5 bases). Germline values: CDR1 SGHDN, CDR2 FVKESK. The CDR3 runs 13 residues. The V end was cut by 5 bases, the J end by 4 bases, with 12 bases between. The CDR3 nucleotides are TGTGCCAGCAGCTCCATCCGGGGTTACGAGCAGTACTTC. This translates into CASSSIRGYEQYF. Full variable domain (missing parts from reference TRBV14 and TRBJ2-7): EAGVTQFPSHSVIEKGQTVTLRCDPISGHDNLYWYRRVMGKEIKFLLHFVKESKQDESGMPNNRFLAERTGGTYSTLKVQPAELEDSGVYFCASSSIRGYEQYFGPGTRLTVT.

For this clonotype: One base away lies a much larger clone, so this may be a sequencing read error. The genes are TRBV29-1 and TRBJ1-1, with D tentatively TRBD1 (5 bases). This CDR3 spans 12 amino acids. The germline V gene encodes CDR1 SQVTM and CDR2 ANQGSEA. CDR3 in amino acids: CSASQGGTEALF. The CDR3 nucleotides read TGCAGCGCATCCCAGGGCGGCACTGAAGCTCTCTTT.

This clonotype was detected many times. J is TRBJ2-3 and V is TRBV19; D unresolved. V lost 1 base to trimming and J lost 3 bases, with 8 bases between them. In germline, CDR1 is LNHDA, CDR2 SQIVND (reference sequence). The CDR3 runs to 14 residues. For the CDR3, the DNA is TGTGCCAGTAGTATAGTAGGGAAGACAGATACGCAGTATTTT. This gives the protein CASSIVGKTDTQYF.

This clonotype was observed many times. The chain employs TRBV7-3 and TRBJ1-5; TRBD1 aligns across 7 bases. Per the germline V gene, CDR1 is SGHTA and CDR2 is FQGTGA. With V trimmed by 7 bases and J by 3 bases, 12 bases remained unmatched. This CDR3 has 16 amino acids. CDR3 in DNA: TGTGCCAGCAAAACCTCCGGGACAGTGGACAATCAGCCCCAGCATTTT. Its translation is CASKTSGTVDNQPQHF.

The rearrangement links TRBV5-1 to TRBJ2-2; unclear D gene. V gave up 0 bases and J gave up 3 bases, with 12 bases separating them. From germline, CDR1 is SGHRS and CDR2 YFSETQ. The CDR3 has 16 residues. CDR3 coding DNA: TGCGCCAGCAGCTTGGCCGGGCAGGTCTACACCGGGGAGCTGTTTTTT. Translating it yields CASSLAGQVYTGELFF.

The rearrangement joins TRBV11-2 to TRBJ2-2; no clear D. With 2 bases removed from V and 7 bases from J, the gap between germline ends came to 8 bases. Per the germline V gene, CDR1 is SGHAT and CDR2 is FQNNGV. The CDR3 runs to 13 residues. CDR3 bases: TGTGCCAGCAGCTTAAAAGGCTTCGGGGAGCTGTTTTTT. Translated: CASSLKGFGELFF. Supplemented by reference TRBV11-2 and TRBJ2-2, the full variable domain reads EAGVAQSPRYKIIEKRQSVAFWCNPISGHATLYWYQQILGQGPKLLIQFQNNGVVDDSQLPKDRFSAERLKGVDSTLKIQPAKLEDSAVYLCASSLKGFGELFFGEGSRLTVL.

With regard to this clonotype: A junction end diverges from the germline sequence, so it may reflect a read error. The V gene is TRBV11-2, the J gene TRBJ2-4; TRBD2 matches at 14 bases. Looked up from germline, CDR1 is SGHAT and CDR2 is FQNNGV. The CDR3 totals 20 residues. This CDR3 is CASSLDLGTSGGRTQNIQYF. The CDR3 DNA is TGTGCCAGCAGCTTAGATTTGGGGACTAGCGGGGGTCGAACCCAAAACATCCAGTACTTC.